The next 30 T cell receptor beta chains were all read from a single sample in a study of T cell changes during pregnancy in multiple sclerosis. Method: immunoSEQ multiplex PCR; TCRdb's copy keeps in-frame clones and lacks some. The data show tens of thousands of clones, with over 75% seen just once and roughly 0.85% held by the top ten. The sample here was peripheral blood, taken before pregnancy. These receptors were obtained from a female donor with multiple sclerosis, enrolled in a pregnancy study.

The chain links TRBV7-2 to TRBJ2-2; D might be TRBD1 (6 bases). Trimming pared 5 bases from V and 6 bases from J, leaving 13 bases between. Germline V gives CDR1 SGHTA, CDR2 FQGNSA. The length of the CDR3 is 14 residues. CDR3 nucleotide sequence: TGTGCCAGCAGCCTCCTACAGGGTTCCGGGGAGCTGTTTTTT. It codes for CASSLLQGSGELFF.

The CDR3 sequence is CASSQVDWGGGSPGELFF. The CDR3 DNA reads as TGCGCCAGCAGCCAAGTTGACTGGGGGGGAGGGTCGCCCGGGGAGCTGTTTTTT. The V call is TRBV4-3, the J call TRBJ2-2, with TRBD2 matching 7 bases. The germline V gene has CDR1 LGHNA and CDR2 YSLEER. There are 18 residues in the CDR3. The V gene end was trimmed by 1 base and the J gene end by 6 bases; junction bases not matched to a gene: 14.

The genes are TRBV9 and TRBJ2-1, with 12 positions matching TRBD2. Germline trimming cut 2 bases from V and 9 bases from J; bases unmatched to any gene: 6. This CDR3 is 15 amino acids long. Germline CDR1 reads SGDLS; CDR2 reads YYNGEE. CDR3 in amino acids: CASSVSSGGAREQFF. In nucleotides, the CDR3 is TGTGCCAGCAGCGTCTCTAGCGGGGGGGCTCGTGAGCAGTTCTTC.

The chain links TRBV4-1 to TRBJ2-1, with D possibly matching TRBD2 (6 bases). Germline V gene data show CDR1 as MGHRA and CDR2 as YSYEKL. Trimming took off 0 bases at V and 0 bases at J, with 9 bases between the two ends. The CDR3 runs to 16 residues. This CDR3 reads CASSQEGLLSYNEQFF. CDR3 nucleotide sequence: TGCGCCAGCAGCCAAGAAGGACTACTCTCCTACAATGAGCAGTTCTTC.

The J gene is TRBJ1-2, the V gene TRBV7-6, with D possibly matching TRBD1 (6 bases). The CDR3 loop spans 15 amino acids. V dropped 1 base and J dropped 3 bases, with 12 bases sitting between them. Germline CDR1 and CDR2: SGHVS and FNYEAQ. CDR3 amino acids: CASSLGKTGDYGYTF. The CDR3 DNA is TGTGCCAGCAGCTTAGGGAAGACAGGAGACTATGGCTACACCTTC.

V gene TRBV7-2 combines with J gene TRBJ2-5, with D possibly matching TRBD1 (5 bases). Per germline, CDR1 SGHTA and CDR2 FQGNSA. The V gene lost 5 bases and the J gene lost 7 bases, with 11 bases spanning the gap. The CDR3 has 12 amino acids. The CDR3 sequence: CASSPRGLTQYF. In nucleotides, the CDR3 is TGTGCCAGCAGCCCAAGGGGCTTGACCCAGTACTTC.

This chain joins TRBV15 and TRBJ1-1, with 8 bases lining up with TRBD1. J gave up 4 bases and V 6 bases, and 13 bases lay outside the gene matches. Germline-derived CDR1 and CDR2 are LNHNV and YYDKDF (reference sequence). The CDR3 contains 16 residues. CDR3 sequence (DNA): TGTGCCACCAGTTTAGGACAGGGCTCTCTGGGCACTGAAGCTTTCTTT. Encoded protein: CATSLGQGSLGTEAFF. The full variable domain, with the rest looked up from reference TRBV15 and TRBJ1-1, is DAMVIQNPRYQVTQFGKPVTLSCSQTLNHNVMYWYQQKSSQAPKLLFHYYDKDFNNEADTPDNFQSRRPNTSFCFLDIRSPGLGDTAMYLCATSLGQGSLGTEAFFGQGTRLTVV.

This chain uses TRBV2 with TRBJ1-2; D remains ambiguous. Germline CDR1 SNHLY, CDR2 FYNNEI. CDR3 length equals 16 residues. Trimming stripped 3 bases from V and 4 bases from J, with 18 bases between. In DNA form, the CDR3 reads TGTGCCAGCAGTGACAAGGCCCGGGGTTCTACCTATGGCTACACCTTC. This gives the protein CASSDKARGSTYGYTF.

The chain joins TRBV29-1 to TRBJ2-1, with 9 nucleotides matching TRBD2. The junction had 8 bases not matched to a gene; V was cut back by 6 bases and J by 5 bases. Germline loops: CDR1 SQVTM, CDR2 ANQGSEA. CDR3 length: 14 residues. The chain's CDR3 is CSVRGTSIHNEQFF. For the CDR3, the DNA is TGCAGCGTCAGGGGGACTAGCATACACAATGAGCAGTTCTTC.

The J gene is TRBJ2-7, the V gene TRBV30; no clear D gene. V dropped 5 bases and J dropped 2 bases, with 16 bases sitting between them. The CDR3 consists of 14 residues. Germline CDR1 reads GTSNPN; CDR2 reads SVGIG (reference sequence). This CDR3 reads CAWERDGSTYEQYF. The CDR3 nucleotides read TGTGCCTGGGAGCGTGACGGATCAACCTACGAGCAGTACTTC.

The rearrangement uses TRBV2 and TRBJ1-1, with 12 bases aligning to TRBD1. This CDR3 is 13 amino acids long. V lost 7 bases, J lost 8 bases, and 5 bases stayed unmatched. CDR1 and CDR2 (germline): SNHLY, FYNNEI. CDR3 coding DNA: TGTGCCAGCAATCGGGACAGGGGGCTGGAAGCTTTCTTT. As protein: CASNRDRGLEAFF.

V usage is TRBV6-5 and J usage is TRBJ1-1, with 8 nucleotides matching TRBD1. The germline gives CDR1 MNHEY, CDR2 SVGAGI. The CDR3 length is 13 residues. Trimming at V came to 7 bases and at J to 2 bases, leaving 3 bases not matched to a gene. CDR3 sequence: CASKDRVNTEAFF. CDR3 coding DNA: TGTGCCAGCAAGGACAGGGTAAACACTGAAGCTTTCTTT.

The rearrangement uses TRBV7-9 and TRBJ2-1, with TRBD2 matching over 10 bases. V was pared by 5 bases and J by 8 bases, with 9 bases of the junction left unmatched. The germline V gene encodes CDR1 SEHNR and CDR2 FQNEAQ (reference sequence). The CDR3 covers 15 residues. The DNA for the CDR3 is TGTGCCAGCAGCCTCGGGACTAGCGAATGGGATGAGCAGTTCTTC. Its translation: CASSLGTSEWDEQFF. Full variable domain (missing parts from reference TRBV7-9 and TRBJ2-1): DTGVSQNPRHKITKRGQNVTFRCDPISEHNRLYWYRQTLGQGPEFLTYFQNEAQLEKSRLLSDRFSAERPKGSFSTLEIQRTEQGDSAMYLCASSLGTSEWDEQFFGPGTRLTVL.

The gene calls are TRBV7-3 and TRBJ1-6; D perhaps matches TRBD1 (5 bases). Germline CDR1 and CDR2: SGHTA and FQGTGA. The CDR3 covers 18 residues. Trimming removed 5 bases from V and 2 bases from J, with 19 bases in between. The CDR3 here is CASSRLLWGEPYNSPLHF. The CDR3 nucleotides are TGTGCCAGCAGCCGACTGCTCTGGGGGGAACCCTATAATTCACCCCTCCACTTT.

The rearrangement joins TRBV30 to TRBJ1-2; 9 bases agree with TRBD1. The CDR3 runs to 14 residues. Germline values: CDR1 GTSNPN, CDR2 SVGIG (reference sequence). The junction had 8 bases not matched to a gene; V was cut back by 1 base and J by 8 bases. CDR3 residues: CAWSDSGTGNGYTF. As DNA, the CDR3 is TGTGCCTGGAGTGATTCTGGGACAGGGAACGGCTACACCTTC.

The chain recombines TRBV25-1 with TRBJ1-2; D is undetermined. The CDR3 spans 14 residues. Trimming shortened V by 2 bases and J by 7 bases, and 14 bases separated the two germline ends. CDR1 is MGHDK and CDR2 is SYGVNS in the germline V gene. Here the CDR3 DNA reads TGTGCCAGCAGTGAAGGCCCCAGGATGGGTGGCTACACCTTC. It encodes CASSEGPRMGGYTF.

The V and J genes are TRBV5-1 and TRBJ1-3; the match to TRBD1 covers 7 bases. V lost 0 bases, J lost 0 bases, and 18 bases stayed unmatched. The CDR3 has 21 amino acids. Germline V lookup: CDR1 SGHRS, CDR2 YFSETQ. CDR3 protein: CASSLGGTAIPVPSSGNTIYF. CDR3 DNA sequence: TGCGCCAGCAGCTTGGGGGGGACAGCTATCCCCGTCCCTTCCTCTGGAAACACCATATATTTT.

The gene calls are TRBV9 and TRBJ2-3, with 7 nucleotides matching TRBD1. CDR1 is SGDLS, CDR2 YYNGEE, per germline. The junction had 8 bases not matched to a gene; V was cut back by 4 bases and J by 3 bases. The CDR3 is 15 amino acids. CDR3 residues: CASSLTSTGTDTQYF. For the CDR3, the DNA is TGTGCCAGCAGCTTAACCTCGACAGGGACAGATACGCAGTATTTT.

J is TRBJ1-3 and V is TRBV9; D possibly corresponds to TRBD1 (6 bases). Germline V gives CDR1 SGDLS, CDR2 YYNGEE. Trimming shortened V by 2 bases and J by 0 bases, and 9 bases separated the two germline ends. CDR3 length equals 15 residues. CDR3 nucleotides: TGTGCCAGCAGCGTGGACAGAGGCTCTGGAAACACCATATATTTT. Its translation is CASSVDRGSGNTIYF.

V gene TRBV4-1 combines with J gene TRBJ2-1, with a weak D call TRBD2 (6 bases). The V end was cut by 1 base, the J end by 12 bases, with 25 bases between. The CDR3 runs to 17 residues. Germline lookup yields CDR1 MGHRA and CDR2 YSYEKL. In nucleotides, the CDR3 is TGCGCCAGCAGCCAAGTAGGCGGCTGGGGGGATGAACTAAGGCAGTTCTTC. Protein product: CASSQVGGWGDELRQFF.

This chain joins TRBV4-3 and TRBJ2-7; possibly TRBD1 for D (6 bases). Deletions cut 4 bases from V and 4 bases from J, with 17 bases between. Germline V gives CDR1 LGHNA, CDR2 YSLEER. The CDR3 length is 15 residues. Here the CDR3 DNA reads TGCGCCAGCAGCCCGGGCCTGGGGGCCGGGTACGAGCAGTACTTC. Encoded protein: CASSPGLGAGYEQYF.

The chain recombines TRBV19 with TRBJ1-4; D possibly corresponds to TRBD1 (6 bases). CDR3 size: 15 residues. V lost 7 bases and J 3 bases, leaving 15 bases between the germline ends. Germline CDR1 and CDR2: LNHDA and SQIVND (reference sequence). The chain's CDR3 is CASTLQGMANEKLFF. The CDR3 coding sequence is TGTGCCAGTACCTTACAGGGAATGGCTAATGAAAAACTGTTTTTT. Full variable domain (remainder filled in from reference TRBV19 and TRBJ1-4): DGGITQSPKYLFRKEGQNVTLSCEQNLNHDAMYWYRQDPGQGLRLIYYSQIVNDFQKGDIAEGYSVSREKKESFPLTVTSAQKNPTAFYLCASTLQGMANEKLFFGSGTQLSVL.

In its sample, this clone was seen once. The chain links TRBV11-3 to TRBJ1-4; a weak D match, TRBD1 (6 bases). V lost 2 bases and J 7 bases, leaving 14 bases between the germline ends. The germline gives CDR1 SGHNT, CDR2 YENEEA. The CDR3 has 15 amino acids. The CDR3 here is CASSLNGRGGEKLFF. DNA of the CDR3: TGTGCCAGCAGCTTAAACGGACGAGGGGGTGAAAAACTGTTTTTT.

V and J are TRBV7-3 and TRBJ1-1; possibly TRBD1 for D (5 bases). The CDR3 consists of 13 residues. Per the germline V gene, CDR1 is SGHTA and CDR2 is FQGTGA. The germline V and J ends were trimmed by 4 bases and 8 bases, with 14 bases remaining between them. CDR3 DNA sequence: TGTGCCAGCAGCTCCCCTGGGAGGACAGAAGCTTTCTTT. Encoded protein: CASSSPGRTEAFF.

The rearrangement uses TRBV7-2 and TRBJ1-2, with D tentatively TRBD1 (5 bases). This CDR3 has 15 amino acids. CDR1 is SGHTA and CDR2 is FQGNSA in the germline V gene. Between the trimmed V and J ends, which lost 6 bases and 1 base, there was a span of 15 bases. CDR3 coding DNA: TGTGCCAGCAGGCAATCGGGGGGAAGTAACTATGGCTACACCTTC. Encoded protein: CASRQSGGSNYGYTF.

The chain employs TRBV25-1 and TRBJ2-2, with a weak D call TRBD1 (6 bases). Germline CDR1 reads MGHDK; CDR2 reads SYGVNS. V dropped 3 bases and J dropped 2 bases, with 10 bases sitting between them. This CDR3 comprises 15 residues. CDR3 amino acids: CASSEARGNTGELFF. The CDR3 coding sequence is TGTGCCAGCAGTGAGGCCAGGGGAAACACCGGGGAGCTGTTTTTT.

CDR3: CASSGGTAKRYDGYTF. CDR3 DNA sequence: TGTGCCAGTAGTGGGGGGACAGCAAAAAGATACGATGGCTACACCTTC. The chain joins TRBV19 to TRBJ1-2; 7 bases fit TRBD1. The CDR3 runs 16 residues. The germline V gene has CDR1 LNHDA and CDR2 SQIVND (reference sequence). With V trimmed by 5 bases and J by 6 bases, 15 bases remained unmatched.

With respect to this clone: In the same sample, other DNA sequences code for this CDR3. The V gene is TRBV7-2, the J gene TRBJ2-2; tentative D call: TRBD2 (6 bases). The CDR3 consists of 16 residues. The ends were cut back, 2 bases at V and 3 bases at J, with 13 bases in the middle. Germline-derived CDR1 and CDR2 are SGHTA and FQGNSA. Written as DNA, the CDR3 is TGTGCCAGCAGCTTAAGCGGCGGGGCCTACACCGGGGAGCTGTTTTTT. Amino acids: CASSLSGGAYTGELFF.

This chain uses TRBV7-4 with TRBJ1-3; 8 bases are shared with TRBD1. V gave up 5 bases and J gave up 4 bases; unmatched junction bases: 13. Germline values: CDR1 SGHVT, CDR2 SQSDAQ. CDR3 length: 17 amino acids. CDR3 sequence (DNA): TGTGCCAGCAGCCCCGACGGACAGGGTCTTTGGGGAAACACCATATATTTT. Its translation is CASSPDGQGLWGNTIYF.

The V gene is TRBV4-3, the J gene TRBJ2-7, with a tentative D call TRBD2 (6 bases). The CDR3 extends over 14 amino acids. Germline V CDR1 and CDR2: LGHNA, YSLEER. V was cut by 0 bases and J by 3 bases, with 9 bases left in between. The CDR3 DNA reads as TGCGCCAGCAGCCAAGATTCCGGGGGCTACGAGCAGTACTTC. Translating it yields CASSQDSGGYEQYF.